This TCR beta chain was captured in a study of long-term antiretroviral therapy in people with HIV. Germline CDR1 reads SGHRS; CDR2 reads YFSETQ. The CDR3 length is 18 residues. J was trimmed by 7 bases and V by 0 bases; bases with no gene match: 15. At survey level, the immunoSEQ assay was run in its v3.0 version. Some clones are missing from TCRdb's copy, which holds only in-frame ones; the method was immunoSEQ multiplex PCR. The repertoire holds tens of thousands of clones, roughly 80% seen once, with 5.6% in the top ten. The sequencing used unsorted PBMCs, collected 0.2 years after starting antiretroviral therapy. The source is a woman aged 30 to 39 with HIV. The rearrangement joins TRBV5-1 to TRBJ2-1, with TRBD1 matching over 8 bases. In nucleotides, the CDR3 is TGCGCCAGCAGCTTGGTATTCTTCGGACAGGGAGTATTAAATGAGCAGTTCTTC. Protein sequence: CASSLVFFGQGVLNEQFF. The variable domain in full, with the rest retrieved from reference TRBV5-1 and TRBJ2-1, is KAGVTQTPRYLIKTRGQQVTLSCSPISGHRSVSWYQQTPGQGLQFLFEYFSETQRNKGNFPGRFSGRQFSNSRSEMNVSTLELGDSALYLCASSLVFFGQGVLNEQFFGPGTRLTVL.